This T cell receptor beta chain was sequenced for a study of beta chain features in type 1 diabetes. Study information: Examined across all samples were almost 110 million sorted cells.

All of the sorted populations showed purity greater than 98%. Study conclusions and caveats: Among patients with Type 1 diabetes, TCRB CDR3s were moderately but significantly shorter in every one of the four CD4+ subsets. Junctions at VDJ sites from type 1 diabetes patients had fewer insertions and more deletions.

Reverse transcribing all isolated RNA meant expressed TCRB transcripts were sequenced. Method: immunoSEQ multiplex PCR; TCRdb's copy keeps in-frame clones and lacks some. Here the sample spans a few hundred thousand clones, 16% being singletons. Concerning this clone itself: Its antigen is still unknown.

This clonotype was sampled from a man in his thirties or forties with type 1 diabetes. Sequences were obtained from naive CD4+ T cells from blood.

The CDR3 DNA is TGCAGCGTGACAGATAACTATGGCTACACCTTC. Protein sequence: CSVTDNYGYTF. The genes are TRBV29-1 and TRBJ1-2; TRBD1 might be the D (5 bases). The CDR3 consists of 11 residues. Looked up from germline, CDR1 is SQVTM and CDR2 is ANQGSEA. Between the trimmed V and J ends, which lost 6 bases and 1 base, there was a span of 6 bases.